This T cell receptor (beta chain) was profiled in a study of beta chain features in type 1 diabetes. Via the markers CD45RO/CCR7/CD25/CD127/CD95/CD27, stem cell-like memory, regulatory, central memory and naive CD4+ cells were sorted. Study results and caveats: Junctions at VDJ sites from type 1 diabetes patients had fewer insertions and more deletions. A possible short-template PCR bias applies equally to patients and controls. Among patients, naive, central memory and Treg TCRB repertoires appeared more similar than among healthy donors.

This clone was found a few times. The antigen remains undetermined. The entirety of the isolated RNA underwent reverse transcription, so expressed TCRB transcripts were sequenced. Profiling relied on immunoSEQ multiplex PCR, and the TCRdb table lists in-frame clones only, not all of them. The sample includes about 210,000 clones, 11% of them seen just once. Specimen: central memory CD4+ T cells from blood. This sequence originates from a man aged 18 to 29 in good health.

The CDR3 sequence: CASSFRTGAYEQYF. CDR3 nucleotides: TGTGCCAGCAGCTTCCGGACAGGGGCCTACGAGCAGTACTTC. The J gene is TRBJ2-7, the V gene TRBV9; 9 bases line up with TRBD1. The CDR3 length is 14 residues. Trimming cost V 4 bases and J 2 bases; bases outside gene matches: 4. Germline V gene sequence: CDR1 SGDLS, CDR2 YYNGEE.